The 5 T cell receptor beta chains given below trace back to one sample, sequenced in a study of radiation and T cells in renal cell carcinoma. TCRdb's copy holds only in-frame clones and misses some; the assay was immunoSEQ multiplex PCR. Of some 50,000 clones listed, roughly 78% are singletons. Sample time point: blood 2 weeks post-SBRT. Treatment: 15 Gy SBRT to primary tumor, nephrectomy 4 weeks later. This specimen was blood, taken from a patient whose treatment included radiotherapy and nephrectomy. Source of these receptors: a woman in her 70s with renal cell carcinoma.

V and J are TRBV5-1 and TRBJ2-1, with 12 bases that match TRBD2. Germline CDR1 SGHRS, CDR2 YFSETQ. V was pared by 5 bases and J by 9 bases, with 6 bases of the junction left unmatched. The CDR3 length is 14 residues. The CDR3 DNA reads TGCGCCAGCAGACGACTAGCGGGGGTAGGTGAGCAGTTCTTC. This translates into CASRRLAGVGEQFF. Complete variable domain (other parts from reference TRBV5-1 and TRBJ2-1): KAGVTQTPRYLIKTRGQQVTLSCSPISGHRSVSWYQQTPGQGLQFLFEYFSETQRNKGNFPGRFSGRQFSNSRSEMNVSTLELGDSALYLCASRRLAGVGEQFFGPGTRLTVL.

The chain couples TRBV19 to TRBJ2-6, with TRBD1 matching 7 bases. Unmatched junction bases numbered 17, after V lost 8 bases and J lost 7 bases. In germline, CDR1 is LNHDA, CDR2 SQIVND (reference sequence). The CDR3 length is 17 residues. This CDR3 is CASYPIGQAPRANVLTF. The CDR3 nucleotides read TGTGCCAGTTACCCTATAGGACAGGCCCCCAGAGCCAACGTCCTGACTTTC.

The chain links TRBV5-1 to TRBJ1-1, with D perhaps matching TRBD1 (6 bases). The ends were cut back, 0 bases at V and 2 bases at J, with 14 bases in the middle. The CDR3 runs to 16 residues. Germline CDR1 SGHRS, CDR2 YFSETQ. The CDR3, as DNA: TGCGCCAGCAGCTTGGGCCGGGGGGCGGGCAACACTGAAGCTTTCTTT. Amino acid sequence: CASSLGRGAGNTEAFF.

V usage is TRBV4-1 and J usage is TRBJ2-7; no definite D call. CDR3 length: 15 amino acids. V lost 1 base to trimming and J lost 2 bases, with 12 bases between them. The V gene's germline CDR1 is MGHRA and CDR2 YSYEKL. The CDR3 region has the DNA TGCGCCAGCAGCCAAGTTCCAGGTAAAGCCTACGAGCAGTACTTC. Its translation is CASSQVPGKAYEQYF.

The rearrangement joins TRBV7-2 to TRBJ1-5; D remains unclear. Germline assignment: CDR1 SGHTA and CDR2 FQGNSA. The CDR3 is made up of 13 amino acids. With 2 bases removed from V and 2 bases from J, the gap between germline ends came to 4 bases. The CDR3 DNA is TGTGCCAGCAGCTTAAGGGGCAATCAGCCCCAGCATTTT. Its translation: CASSLRGNQPQHF.